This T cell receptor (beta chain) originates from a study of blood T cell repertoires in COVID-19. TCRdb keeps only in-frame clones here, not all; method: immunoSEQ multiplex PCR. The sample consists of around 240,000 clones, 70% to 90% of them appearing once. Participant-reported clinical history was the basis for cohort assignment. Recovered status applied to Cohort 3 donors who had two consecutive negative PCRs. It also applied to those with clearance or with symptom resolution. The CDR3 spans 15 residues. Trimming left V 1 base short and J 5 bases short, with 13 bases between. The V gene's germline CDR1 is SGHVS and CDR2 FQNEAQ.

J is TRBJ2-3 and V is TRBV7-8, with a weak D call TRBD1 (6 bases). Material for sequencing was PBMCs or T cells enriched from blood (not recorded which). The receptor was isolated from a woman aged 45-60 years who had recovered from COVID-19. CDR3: CASSLGGQGLDTQYF. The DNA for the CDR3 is TGTGCCAGCAGCTTAGGTGGCCAGGGGCTAGATACGCAGTATTTT.